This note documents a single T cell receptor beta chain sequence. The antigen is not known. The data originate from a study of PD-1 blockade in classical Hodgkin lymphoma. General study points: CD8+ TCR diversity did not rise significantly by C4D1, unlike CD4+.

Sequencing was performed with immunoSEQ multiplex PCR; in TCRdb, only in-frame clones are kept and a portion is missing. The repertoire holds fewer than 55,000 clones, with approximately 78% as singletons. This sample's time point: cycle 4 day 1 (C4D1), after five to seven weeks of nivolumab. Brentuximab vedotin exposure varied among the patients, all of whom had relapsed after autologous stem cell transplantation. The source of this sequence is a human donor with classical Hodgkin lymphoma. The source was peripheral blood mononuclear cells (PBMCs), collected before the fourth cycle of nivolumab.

CDR3 protein: CASSLGWQPNTEAFF. The CDR3 DNA reads as TGTGCCAGCAGCTTGGGCTGGCAGCCGAACACTGAAGCTTTCTTT. The J gene is TRBJ1-1, the V gene TRBV5-8; D not resolved. Trimming left V 0 bases short and J 1 base short, with 10 bases between. This CDR3 contains 15 residues. The V gene's germline CDR1 is SGHTS and CDR2 YDEGEE.